The 17 T cell receptor beta chains below come from one sample, sequenced in a study of molecular identifiers for immune sequencing clone quantification. TCRdb called the PCR reads again in MiXCR, with one record for every CDR3 protein. The sample lists a few hundred thousand distinct CDR3 sequences, about a quarter occurring once. Sequences were obtained from naive CD8+ T cells from blood, with Jurkat cell RNA spiked in. Subset noted: FACS-sorted CD8+CD4-CCR7+CD45RA+ naive T cells. These receptors were taken from a human donor in good health. Some libraries in this study had Jurkat cell RNA spiked in.

The chain links TRBV30 to TRBJ2-1; 8 bases match TRBD1. The CDR3 is 15 residues long. After removal of 1 base from V and 4 bases from J, the junction contained 6 bases not matched to a gene. CDR1 and CDR2 (germline): GTSNPN, SVGIG (reference sequence). The CDR3 sequence: CAWSAGTGIYNEQFF. The CDR3 DNA sequence: TGTGCCTGGAGTGCCGGGACAGGAATATACAATGAGCAGTTCTTC.

CDR3 amino acids: CASRGTGGATYEQYF. Here the CDR3 DNA reads TGTGCCAGTAGAGGGACAGGGGGCGCAACCTACGAGCAGTACTTC. The chain employs TRBV19 and TRBJ2-7, with 12 bases lining up with TRBD1. Unmatched junction bases numbered 5, after V lost 6 bases and J lost 2 bases. The CDR3 loop spans 15 amino acids. Germline CDR1 and CDR2: LNHDA and SQIVND (reference sequence).

V gene TRBV6-1 combines with J gene TRBJ2-7, with 7 bases fitting TRBD2. This CDR3 region has 15 residues. Germline V gene sequence: CDR1 MNHNS, CDR2 SASEGT. V shed 4 bases, J shed 5 bases, and the junction held 11 bases outside the gene matches. The CDR3 coding sequence is TGTGCCAGCAGTGCCCGAGCGGGATCCCCCCACGAGCAGTACTTC. Translated, it gives CASSARAGSPHEQYF.

This clonotype showed up just a few times. V is TRBV30 and J is TRBJ2-5; the D gene is possibly TRBD2 (6 bases). V was shortened by 2 bases and J by 9 bases, with 19 bases between the two germline ends. There are 14 residues in the CDR3. From germline, CDR1 is GTSNPN and CDR2 SVGIG (reference sequence). CDR3 sequence reads: CAWSSTAFSGAQYF. The CDR3 DNA follows: TGTGCCTGGAGTTCAACCGCTTTTTCGGGGGCCCAGTACTTC.

Remarks on this clonotype: This may come from a read error, since a much larger clone is one base off. V gene TRBV29-1 combines with J gene TRBJ2-7; D remains unclear. The V end lost 6 bases, the J end lost 1 base, and 13 bases lay between the germline ends. The CDR3 runs 13 residues. Per the germline V gene, CDR1 is SQVTM and CDR2 is ANQGSEA. Here the CDR3 reads CSVISRRSYEQYF. The CDR3 DNA is TGCAGCGTAATTTCGAGACGGTCCTACGAGCAGTACTTC.

The rearrangement joins TRBV15 to TRBJ2-1, with D possibly being TRBD1 (6 bases). Germline V gives CDR1 LNHNV, CDR2 YYDKDF (reference sequence). This CDR3 region has 13 residues. The germline V and J ends were trimmed by 4 bases and 8 bases, with 12 bases remaining between them. Written as DNA, the CDR3 is TGTGCCACCAGCACAGGGGTAGGAGATGAGCAGTTCTTC. This translates into CATSTGVGDEQFF.

The genes are TRBV11-3 and TRBJ1-6; possibly TRBD1 for D (6 bases). Germline CDR1 and CDR2: SGHNT and YENEEA. The V and J ends lost 1 base and 7 bases respectively, with 14 bases between them. The CDR3 contains 16 residues. This chain's CDR3 is CASSLAVGQGNSPLHF. CDR3 coding DNA: TGTGCCAGCAGCTTAGCCGTGGGGCAGGGGAATTCACCCCTCCACTTT.

The chain carries TRBV6-2 or TRBV6-3 and TRBJ2-7; D perhaps matches TRBD2 (5 bases). The CDR3 runs 13 residues. V lost 4 bases and J 3 bases, leaving 10 bases between the germline ends. The germline V gene has CDR1 MNHEY and CDR2 SVGEGT. CDR3 sequence (DNA): TGTGCCAGCAGTTGCGAGGGTTTCTACGAGCAGTACTTC. Translating it yields CASSCEGFYEQYF.

This clonotype has just a few counts. Sequence at one end of the junction differs from germline and may be a read error. The chain has TRBV5-4 and TRBJ2-7, with D unclear. This CDR3 has 11 residues. Germline CDR1 SGHNT, CDR2 YYREEE (reference sequence). The DNA of the CDR3 is TGTGCCAGCAGCTTCGGTCGCGTAGCCCAGTTC. This encodes CASSFGRVAQF. Looking up the rest from reference TRBV5-4 and TRBJ2-7 gives the full variable domain: ETGVTQSPTHLIKTRGQQVTLRCSSQSGHNTVSWYQQALGQGPQFIFQYYREEENGRGNFPPRFSGLQFPNYSSELNVNALELDDSALYLCASSFGRVAQFGPGTRLTVT.

Ten or more counts support this clonotype. The chain couples TRBV12-5 to TRBJ1-1; tentative D call: TRBD1 (5 bases). V was trimmed by 6 bases and J by 2 bases, leaving 16 bases between them. Germline V gene data show CDR1 as LGHNT and CDR2 as FRNRAP. This CDR3 spans 15 amino acids. In DNA, the CDR3 is TGTGCTAGTGGCATCGGACAAGGGGATAACACTGAAGCTTTCTTT. Translated: CASGIGQGDNTEAFF.

This clonotype was recorded a few times. V and J are TRBV14 and TRBJ2-1; no firm D call. CDR3 length: 12 amino acids. CDR1 and CDR2 (germline): SGHDN, FVKESK. Trimming took off 1 base at V and 8 bases at J, with 6 bases between the two ends. CDR3 coding DNA: TGTGCCAGCAGCCAAGCTGGGGATGAGCAGTTCTTC. Its translation: CASSQAGDEQFF.

This clonotype was detected a few times. The junction differs from germline at one of its ends, possibly a read error. The chain employs TRBV4-2 and TRBJ2-7; TRBD1 aligns across 7 bases. Germline V CDR1 and CDR2: LGHNA, YNFKEQ. The CDR3 is made up of 13 amino acids. DNA for the CDR3: TGTGTCAGCAGCCTGGGACAGTCCTACGAGCAGTACTTC. It yields the protein CVSSLGQSYEQYF.

The table lists this clonotype with many counts. The chain couples TRBV6-2 or TRBV6-3 to TRBJ2-4, with D hard to call. The germline V gene has CDR1 MNHEY and CDR2 SVGEGT. The germline V and J ends were trimmed by 2 bases and 8 bases, with 10 bases remaining between them. The CDR3 runs 13 residues. This CDR3 is CASSYPASYIQYF. The DNA of the CDR3 is TGTGCCAGCAGTTACCCCGCGTCTTACATTCAGTACTTC.

The table lists this clonotype with many counts. This rearrangement joins TRBV4-3 to TRBJ1-1; perhaps TRBD1 as D (5 bases). The germline gives CDR1 LGHNA, CDR2 YSLEER. V lost 0 bases to trimming and J lost 5 bases, with 7 bases between them. This CDR3 contains 13 residues. The CDR3 bases are TGCGCCAGCAGCCAAGAGAGGGGAACTGAAGCTTTCTTT. Translated, it gives CASSQERGTEAFF.

This clonotype was detected ten times or more. This chain joins TRBV13 and TRBJ2-7; TRBD2 aligns across 12 bases. Germline V gives CDR1 PRHDT, CDR2 FYEKMQ (reference sequence). This CDR3 has 16 amino acids. After removal of 4 bases from V and 5 bases from J, the junction contained 9 bases not matched to a gene. The CDR3 nucleotides are TGTGCCAGCAGCTACCTAGCGGGAGGGCCTTTAAACGAGCAGTACTTC. Translating gives CASSYLAGGPLNEQYF.

This clonotype was counted many times. J is TRBJ2-1 and V is TRBV7-9, with 7 bases lining up with TRBD1. This CDR3 spans 12 amino acids. The germline V gene has CDR1 SEHNR and CDR2 FQNEAQ (reference sequence). The V gene end was trimmed by 5 bases and the J gene end by 14 bases; junction bases not matched to a gene: 9. This chain's CDR3 is CASSGLTGKEFF. CDR3 in DNA: TGTGCCAGCAGCGGTTTGACAGGGAAGGAGTTCTTC.

This clonotype turned up a few times. The chain is built from TRBV19 and TRBJ2-3, with TRBD1 matching 7 bases. The CDR3 runs 15 residues. Per the germline V gene, CDR1 is LNHDA and CDR2 is SQIVND (reference sequence). The junction had 5 bases not matched to a gene; V was cut back by 5 bases and J by 0 bases. CDR3 region: CASSEQGLSTDTQYF. The CDR3 DNA follows: TGTGCCAGTAGTGAACAGGGGCTAAGCACAGATACGCAGTATTTT.